This T cell receptor beta chain is from a study of cytotoxic CD8 clonotypes in ibrutinib-treated CLL. About the research overall: Following a median about eleven months of treatment, with a range of 6 to 36, response samples were taken. Productive templates per sample averaged almost 260,000; productive rearrangements, just under 95,000.

The study, taken as a whole, reports: Starting clonality was above that of age-matched healthy donors and tracked circulating CD8+ T-cell counts.

Cryopreserved PBMCs supplied roughly 2 micrograms of genomic DNA for TCR beta libraries. This clone was seen a single time. Its target is unknown. The data were produced by immunoSEQ multiplex PCR, yet TCRdb's version contains in-frame clones alone and is incomplete. The table includes 300,000 to 400,000 clones, roughly 67% detected once. Germline V gene data show CDR1 as SGDLS and CDR2 as YYNGEE. CDR3 length: 14 residues. V gave up 2 bases and J gave up 2 bases, with 8 bases separating them. This receptor was identified in a human donor with chronic lymphocytic leukemia. The material sequenced was PBMCs, taken after 36 months of ibrutinib treatment. The chain employs TRBV9 and TRBJ1-5, with D unresolved. The CDR3 loop is CASSVGPGNQPQHF. CDR3 sequence (DNA): TGTGCCAGCAGCGTCGGACCGGGCAATCAGCCCCAGCATTTT.